The clone carrying this TCR beta chain was detected a few times. The PCR contained 60 Vbeta and 13 Jbeta primers. Using immunoSEQ multiplex PCR, the repertoire was profiled, and TCRdb retains in-frame clones only, with some absent. The top ten clones hold approximately 2.1% of a sample with around 100,000 clones, 65% to 75% of them seen once. This sample is part of a study of cytomegalovirus exposure and HLA in healthy donors. Healthy bone marrow donors made up the donors. Sample: PBMCs. This clonotype was obtained from a woman in her thirties or forties in good health and CMV-seronegative.

The CDR3 nucleotides read TGTGCCAGCAGTGCCACCCCCGGGGGAAATCAGCCCCAGCATTTT. It yields the protein CASSATPGGNQPQHF. The chain is built from TRBV6-4 and TRBJ1-5, with D possibly being TRBD1 (5 bases). The CDR3 is 15 amino acids. Germline CDR1 MRHNA, CDR2 SNTAGT. V was trimmed by 4 bases and J by 4 bases, leaving 14 bases between them.